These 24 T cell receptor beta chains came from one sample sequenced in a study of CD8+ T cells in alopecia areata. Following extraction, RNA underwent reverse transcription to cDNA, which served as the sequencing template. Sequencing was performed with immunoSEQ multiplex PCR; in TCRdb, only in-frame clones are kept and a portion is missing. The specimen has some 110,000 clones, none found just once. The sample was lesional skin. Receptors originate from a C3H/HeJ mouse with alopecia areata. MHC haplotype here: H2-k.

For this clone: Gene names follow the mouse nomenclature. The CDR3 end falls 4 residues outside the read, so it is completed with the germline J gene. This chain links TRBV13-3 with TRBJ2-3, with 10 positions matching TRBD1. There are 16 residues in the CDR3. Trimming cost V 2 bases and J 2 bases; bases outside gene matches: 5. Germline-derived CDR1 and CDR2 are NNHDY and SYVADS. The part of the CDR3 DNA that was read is TGTGCCAGCAGTGAGGGGGACAGGGGACTTGCAGAA. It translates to CASSEGDRGLAE. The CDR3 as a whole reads CASSEGDRGLAETLYF.

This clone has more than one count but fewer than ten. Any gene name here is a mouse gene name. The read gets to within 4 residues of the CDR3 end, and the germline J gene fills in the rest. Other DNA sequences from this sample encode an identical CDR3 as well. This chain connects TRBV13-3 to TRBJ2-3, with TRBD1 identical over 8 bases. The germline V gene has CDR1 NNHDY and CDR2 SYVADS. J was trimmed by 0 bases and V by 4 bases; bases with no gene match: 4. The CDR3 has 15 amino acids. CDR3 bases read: TGTGCCAGCAGTTTGGACAGGGATAGTGCAGAA. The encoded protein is CASSLDRDSAE. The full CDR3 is CASSLDRDSAETLYF.

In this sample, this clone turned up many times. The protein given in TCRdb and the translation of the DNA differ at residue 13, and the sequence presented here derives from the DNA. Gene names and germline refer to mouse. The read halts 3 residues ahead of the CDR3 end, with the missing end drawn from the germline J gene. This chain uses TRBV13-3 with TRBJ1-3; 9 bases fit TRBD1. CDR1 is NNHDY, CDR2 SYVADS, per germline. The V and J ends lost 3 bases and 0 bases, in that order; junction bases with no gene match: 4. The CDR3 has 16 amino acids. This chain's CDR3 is CASSVTGGHSGNTLYF. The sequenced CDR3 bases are TGTGCCAGCAGTGTGACAGGGGGTCATTCTGGAAATACG.

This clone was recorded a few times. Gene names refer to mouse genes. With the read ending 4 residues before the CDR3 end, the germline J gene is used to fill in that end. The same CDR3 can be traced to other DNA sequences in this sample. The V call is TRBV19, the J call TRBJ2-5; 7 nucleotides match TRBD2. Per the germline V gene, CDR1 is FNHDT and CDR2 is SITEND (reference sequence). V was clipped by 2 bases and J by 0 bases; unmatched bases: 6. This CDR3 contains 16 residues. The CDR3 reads CASSISWGFNQDTQYF. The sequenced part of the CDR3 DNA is TGTGCCAGCAGTATTTCCTGGGGGTTTAACCAAGAC.

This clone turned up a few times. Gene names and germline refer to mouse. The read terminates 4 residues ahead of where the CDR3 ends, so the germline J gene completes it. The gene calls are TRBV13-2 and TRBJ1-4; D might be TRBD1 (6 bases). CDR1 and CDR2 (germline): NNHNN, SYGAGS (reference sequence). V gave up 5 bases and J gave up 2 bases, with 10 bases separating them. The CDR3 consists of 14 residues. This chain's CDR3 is CASGRDTSNERLFF. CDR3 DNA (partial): TGTGCCAGCGGCCGGGACACGTCCAACGAA.

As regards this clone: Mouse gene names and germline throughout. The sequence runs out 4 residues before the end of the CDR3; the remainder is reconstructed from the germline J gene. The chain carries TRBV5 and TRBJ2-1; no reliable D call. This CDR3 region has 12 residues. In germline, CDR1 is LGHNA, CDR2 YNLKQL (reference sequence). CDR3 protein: CASSQETAEQFF. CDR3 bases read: TGTGCCAGCAGCCAAGAGACAGCT.

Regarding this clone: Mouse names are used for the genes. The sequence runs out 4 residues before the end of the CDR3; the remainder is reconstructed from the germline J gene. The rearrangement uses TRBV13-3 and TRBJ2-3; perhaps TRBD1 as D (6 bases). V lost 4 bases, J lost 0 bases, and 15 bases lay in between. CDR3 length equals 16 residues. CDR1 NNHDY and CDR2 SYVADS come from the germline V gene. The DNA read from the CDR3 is TGTGCCAGCAGTCCCCCCGGGACACCTAGTGCAGAA. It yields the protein CASSPPGTPSAE. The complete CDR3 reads CASSPPGTPSAETLYF.

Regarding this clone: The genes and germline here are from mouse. Partial CDR3 DNA: TGTGCCAGCGGTGCCGGGACAGAATATGCT. Its protein is CASGAGTEYA. The full CDR3 reads CASGAGTEYAEQFF. The V gene is TRBV13-2, the J gene TRBJ2-1; 7 positions agree with TRBD1. The missing CDR3 end, 4 residues past where the read stops, is filled in from the germline J gene. The CDR3 sequence is 14 residues long. V was clipped by 3 bases and J by 4 bases; unmatched bases: 4. The V gene's germline CDR1 is NNHNN and CDR2 SYGAGS (reference sequence).

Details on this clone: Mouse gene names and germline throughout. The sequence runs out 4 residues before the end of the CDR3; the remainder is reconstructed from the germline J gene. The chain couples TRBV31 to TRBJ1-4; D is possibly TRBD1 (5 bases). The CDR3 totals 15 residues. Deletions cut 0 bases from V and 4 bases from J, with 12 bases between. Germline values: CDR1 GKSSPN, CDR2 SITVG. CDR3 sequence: CAWSLVEGINERLFF. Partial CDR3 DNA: TGTGCCTGGAGTCTAGTCGAGGGGATCAACGAA.

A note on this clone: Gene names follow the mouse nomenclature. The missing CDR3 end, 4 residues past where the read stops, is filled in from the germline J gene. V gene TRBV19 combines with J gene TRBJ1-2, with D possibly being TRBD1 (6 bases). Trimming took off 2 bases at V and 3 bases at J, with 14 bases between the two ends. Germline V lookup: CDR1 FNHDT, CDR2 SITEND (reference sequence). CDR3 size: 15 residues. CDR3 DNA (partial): TGTGCCAGCAGTATGCCCGGGACAAAAGACTCC. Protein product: CASSMPGTKDS. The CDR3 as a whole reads CASSMPGTKDSDYTF.

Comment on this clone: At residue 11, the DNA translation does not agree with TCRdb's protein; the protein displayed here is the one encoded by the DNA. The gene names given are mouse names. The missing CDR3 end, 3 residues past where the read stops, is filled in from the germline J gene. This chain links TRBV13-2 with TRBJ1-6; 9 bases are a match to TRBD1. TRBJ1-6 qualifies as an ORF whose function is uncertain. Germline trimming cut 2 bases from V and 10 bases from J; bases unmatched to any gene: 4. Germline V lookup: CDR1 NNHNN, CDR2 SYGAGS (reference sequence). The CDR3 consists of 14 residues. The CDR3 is CASGETGGGSPLYF. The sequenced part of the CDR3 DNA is TGTGCCAGCGGTGAGACAGGGGGAGGGTCGCCC.

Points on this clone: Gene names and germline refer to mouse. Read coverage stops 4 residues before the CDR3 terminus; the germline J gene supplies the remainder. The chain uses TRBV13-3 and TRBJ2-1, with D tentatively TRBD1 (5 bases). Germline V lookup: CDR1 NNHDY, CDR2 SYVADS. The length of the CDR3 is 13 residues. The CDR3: CASSDSEGAEQFF. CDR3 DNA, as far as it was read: TGTGCCAGCAGTGACTCCGAGGGGGCT.

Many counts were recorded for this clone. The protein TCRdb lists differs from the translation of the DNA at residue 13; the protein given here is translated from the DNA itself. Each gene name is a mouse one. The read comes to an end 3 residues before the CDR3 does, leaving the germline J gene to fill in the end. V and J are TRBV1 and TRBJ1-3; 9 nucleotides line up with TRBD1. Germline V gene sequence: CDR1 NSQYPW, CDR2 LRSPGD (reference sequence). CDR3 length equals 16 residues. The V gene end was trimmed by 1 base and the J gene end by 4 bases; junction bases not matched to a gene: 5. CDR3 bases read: TGCACCTGCAGTGCAGTCAAAGGACAGGGGGGAAATACG. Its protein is CTCSAVKGQGGNT. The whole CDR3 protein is CTCSAVKGQGGNTLYF.

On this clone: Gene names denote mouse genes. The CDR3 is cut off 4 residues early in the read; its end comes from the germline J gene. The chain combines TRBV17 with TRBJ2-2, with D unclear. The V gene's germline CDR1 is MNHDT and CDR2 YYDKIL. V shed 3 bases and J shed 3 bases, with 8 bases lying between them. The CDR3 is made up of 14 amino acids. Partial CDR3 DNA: TGTGCTAGCAGTAGTACGAGGGACACCGGG. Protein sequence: CASSSTRDTG. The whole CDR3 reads CASSSTRDTGQLYF.

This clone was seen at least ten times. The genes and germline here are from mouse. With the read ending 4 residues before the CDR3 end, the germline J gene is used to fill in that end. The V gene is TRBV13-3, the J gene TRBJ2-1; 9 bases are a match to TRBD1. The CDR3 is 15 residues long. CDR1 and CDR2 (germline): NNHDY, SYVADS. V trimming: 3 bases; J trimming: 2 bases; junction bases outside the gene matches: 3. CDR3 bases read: TGTGCCAGCAGTGGCGACAGGGGGTACTATGCT. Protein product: CASSGDRGYYA. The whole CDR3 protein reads CASSGDRGYYAEQFF.

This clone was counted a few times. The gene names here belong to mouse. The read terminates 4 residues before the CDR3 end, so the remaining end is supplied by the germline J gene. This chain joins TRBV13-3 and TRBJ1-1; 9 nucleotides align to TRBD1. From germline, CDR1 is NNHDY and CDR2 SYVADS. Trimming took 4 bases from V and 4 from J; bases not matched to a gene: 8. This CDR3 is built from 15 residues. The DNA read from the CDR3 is TGTGCCAGCAGTCCCCGGACAGGGGTGGTCACA. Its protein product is CASSPRTGVVT. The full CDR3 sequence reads CASSPRTGVVTEVFF.

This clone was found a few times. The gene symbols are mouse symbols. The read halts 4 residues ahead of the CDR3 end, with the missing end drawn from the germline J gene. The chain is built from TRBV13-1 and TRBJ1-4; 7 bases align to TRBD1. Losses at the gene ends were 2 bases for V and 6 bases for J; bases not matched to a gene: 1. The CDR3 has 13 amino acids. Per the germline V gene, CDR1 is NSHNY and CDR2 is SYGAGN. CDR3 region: CASSDDRDERLFF. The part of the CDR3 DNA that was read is TGTGCCAGCAGTGACGACAGGGACGAA.

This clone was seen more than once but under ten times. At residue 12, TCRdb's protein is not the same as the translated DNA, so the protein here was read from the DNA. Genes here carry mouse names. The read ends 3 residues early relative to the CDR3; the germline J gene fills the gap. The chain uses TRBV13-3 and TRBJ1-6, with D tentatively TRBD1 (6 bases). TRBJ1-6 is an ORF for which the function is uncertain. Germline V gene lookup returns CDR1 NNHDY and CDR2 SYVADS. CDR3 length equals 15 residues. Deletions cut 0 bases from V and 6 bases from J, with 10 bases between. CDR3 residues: CASSDVRGGNSPLYF. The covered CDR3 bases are TGTGCCAGCAGTGATGTCAGGGGTGGTAATTCGCCC.

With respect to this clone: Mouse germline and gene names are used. Incomplete CDR3 DNA: TGTGCCAGCTCTCCGGGACAGAAATAT. The encoded protein is CASSPGQKY. The CDR3 in its entirety is CASSPGQKYEQYF. This rearrangement joins TRBV12-1 to TRBJ2-7; 7 bases match TRBD1. The read comes to an end 4 residues before the CDR3 does, leaving the germline J gene to fill in the end. CDR1 and CDR2 (germline): SGHSN, HYEKVE. The CDR3 extends over 13 amino acids.

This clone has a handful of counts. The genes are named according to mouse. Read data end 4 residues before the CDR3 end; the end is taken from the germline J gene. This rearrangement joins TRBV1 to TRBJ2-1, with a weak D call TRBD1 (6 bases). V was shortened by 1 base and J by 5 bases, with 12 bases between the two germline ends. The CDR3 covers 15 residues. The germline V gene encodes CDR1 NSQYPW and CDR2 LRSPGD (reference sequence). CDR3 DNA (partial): TGCACCTGCAGTGCAGTTTCCCCAGGGGATGCT. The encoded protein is CTCSAVSPGDA. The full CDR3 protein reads CTCSAVSPGDAEQFF.

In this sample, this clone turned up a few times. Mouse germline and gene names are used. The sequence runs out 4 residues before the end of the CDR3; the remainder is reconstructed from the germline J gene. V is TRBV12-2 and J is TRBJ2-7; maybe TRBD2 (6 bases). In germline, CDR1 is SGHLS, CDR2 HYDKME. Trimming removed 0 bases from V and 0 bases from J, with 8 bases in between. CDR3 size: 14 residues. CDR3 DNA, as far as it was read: TGTGCCAGCTCTCTCTGGGGGAGCTCCTAT. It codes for CASSLWGSSY. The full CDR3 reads CASSLWGSSYEQYF.

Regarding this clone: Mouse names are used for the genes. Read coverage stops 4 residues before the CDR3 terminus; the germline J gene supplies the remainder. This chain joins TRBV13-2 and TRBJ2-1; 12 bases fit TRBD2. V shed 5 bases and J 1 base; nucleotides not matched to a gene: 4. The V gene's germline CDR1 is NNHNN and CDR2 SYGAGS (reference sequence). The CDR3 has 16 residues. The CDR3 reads CASGGTGGLNYAEQFF. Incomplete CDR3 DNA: TGTGCCAGCGGAGGGACTGGGGGGCTCAACTATGCT.

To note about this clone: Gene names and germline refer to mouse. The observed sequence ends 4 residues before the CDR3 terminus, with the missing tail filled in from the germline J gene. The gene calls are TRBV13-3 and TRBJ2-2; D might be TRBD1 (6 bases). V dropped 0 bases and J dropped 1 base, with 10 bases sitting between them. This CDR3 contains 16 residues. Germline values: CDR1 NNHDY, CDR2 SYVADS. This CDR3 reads CASSDDREENTGQLYF. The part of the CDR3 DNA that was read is TGTGCCAGCAGTGATGACAGGGAGGAAAACACCGGG.

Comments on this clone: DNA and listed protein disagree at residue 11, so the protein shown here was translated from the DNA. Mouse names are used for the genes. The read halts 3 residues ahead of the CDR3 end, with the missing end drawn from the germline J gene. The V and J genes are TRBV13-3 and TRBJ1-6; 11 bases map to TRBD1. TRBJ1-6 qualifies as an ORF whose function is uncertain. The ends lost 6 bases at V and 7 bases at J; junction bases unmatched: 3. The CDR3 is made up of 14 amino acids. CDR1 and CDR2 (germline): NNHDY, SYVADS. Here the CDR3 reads CASTRDRGNSPLYF. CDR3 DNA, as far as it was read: TGTGCCAGCACCCGGGACAGGGGGAATTCGCCC.